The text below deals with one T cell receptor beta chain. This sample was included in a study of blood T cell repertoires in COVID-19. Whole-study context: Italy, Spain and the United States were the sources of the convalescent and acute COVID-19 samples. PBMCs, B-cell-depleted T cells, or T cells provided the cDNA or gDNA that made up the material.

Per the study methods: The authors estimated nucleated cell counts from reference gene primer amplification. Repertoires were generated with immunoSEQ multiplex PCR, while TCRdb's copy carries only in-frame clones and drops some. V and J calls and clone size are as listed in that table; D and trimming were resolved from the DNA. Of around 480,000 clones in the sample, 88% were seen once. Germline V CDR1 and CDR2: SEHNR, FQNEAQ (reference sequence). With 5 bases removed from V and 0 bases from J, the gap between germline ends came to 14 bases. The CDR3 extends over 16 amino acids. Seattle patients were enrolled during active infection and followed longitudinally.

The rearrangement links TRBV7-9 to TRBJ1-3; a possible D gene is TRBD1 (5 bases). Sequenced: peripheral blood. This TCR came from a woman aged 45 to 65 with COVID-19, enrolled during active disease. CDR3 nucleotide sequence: TGTGCCAGCAGCCGGGGGGACCCGGCCTCTGGAAACACCATATATTTT. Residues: CASSRGDPASGNTIYF.